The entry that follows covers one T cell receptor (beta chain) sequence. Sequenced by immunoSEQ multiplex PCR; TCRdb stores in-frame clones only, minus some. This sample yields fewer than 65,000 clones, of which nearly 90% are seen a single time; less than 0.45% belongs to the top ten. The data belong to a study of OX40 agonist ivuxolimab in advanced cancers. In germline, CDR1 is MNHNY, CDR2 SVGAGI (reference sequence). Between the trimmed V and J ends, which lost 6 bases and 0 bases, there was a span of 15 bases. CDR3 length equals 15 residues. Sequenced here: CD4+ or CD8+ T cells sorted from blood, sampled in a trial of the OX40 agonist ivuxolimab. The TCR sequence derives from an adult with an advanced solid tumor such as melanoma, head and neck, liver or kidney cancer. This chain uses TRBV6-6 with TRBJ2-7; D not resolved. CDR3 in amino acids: CASRRIHLDSYEQYF. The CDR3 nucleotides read TGTGCCAGCAGGCGAATACACTTAGACTCCTACGAGCAGTACTTC.